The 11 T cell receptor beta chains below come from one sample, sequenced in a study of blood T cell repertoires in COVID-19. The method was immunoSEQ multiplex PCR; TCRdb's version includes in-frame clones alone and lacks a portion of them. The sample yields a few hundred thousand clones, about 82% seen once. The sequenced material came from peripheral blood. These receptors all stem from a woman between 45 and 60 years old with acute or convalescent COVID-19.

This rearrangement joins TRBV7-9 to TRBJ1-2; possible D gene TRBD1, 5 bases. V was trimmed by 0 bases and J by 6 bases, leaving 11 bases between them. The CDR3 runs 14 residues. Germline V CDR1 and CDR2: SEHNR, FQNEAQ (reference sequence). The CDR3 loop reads CASSLASGTDGYTF. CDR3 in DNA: TGTGCCAGCAGCTTAGCGAGCGGGACGGATGGCTACACCTTC.

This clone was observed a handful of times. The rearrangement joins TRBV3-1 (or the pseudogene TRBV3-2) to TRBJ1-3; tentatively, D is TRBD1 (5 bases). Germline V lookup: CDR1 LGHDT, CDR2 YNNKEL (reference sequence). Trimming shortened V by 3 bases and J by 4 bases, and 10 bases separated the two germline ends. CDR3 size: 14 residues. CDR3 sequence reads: CASSQGWTGNTIYF. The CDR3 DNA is TGTGCCAGCAGCCAGGGGTGGACAGGAAACACCATATATTTT.

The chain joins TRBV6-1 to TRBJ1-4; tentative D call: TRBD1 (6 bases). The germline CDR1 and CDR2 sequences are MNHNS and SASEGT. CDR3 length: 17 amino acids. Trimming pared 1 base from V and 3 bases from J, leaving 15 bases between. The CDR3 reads CASSEVGGAEPNEKLFF. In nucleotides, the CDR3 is TGTGCCAGCAGTGAAGTAGGGGGGGCAGAGCCTAATGAAAAACTGTTTTTT.

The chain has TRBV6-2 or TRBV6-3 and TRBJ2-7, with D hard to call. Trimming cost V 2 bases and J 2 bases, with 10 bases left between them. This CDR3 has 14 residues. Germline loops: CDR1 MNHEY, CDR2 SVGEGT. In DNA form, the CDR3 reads TGTGCCAGCAGTTACCTCCTCAGTACCTACGAGCAGTACTTC. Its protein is CASSYLLSTYEQYF.

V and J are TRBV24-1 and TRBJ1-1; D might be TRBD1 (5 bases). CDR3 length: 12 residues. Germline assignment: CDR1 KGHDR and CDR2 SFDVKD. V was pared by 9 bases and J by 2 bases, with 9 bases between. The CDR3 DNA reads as TGTGCCACCGGGGCCTCCAACACTGAAGCTTTCTTT. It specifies CATGASNTEAFF.

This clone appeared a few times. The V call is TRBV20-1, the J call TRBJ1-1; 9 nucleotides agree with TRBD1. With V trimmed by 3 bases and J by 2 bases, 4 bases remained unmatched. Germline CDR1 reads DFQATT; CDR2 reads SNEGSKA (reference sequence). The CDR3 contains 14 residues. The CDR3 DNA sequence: TGCAGTGCTAGTAGGGACAGGGTTAACACTGAAGCTTTCTTT. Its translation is CSASRDRVNTEAFF.

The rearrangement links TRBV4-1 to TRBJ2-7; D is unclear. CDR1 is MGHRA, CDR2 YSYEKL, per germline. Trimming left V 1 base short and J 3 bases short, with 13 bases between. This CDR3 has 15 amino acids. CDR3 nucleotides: TGCGCCAGCAGCCAAGTGATAACAGCCGGCTACGAGCAGTACTTC. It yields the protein CASSQVITAGYEQYF.

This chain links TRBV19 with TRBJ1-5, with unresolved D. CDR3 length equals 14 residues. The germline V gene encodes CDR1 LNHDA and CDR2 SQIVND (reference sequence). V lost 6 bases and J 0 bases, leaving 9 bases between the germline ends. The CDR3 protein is CASRRSNSNQPQHF. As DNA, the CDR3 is TGTGCCAGTAGGAGATCCAATAGCAATCAGCCCCAGCATTTT.

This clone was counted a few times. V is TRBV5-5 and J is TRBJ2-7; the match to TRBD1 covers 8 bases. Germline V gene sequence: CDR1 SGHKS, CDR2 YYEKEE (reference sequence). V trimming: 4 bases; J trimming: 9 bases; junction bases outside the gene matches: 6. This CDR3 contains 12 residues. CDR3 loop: CASSPGQGGQYF. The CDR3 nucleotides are TGTGCCAGCAGCCCCGGACAGGGTGGGCAGTACTTC. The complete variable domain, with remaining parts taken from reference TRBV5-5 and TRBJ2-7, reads DAGVTQSPTHLIKTRGQQVTLRCSPISGHKSVSWYQQVLGQGPQFIFQYYEKEERGRGNFPDRFSARQFPNYSSELNVNALLLGDSALYLCASSPGQGGQYFGPGTRLTVT.

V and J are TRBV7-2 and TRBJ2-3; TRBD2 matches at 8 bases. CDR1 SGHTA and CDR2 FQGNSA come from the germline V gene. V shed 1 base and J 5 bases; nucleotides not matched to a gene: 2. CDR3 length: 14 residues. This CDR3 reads CASSLELAEDTQYF. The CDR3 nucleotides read TGTGCCAGCAGCTTAGAACTAGCGGAAGATACGCAGTATTTT.

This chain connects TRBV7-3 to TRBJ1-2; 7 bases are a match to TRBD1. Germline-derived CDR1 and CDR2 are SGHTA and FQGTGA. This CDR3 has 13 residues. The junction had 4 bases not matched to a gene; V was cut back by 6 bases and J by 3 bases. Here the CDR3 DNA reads TGTGCCAGCAGGTCCGGGACAGACTATGGCTACACCTTC. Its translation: CASRSGTDYGYTF.